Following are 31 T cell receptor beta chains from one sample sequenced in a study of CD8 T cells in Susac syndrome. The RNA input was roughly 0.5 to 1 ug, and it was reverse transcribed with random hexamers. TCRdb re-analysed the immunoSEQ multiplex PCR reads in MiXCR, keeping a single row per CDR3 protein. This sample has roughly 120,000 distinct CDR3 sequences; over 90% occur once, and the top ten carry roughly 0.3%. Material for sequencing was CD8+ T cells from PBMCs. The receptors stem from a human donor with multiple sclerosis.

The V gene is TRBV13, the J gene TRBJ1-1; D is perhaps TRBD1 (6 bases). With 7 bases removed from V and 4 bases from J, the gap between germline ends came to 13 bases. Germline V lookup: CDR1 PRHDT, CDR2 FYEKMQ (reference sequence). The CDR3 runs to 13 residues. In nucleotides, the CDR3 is TGTGCCAGCATGGCGAGGGGGGGCACTGAAGCTTTCTTT. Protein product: CASMARGGTEAFF.

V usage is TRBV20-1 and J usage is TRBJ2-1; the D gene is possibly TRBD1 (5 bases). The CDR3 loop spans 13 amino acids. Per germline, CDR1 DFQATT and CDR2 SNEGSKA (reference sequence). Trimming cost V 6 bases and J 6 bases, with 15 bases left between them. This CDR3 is CSATDKWRNEQFF. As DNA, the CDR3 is TGCAGTGCAACGGACAAGTGGCGCAATGAGCAGTTCTTC.

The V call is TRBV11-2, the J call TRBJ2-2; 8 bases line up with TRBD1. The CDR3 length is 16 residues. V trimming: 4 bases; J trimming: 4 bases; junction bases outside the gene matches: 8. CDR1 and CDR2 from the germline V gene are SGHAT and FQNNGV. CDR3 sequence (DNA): TGTGCCAGCAGCTACACCGGGACAGGAGGCACCGGGGAGCTGTTTTTT. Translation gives CASSYTGTGGTGELFF.

The CDR3 is CASSLGARASGMGTDTQYF. The CDR3 coding sequence is TGTGCCAGCAGCTTAGGGGCTAGGGCTAGCGGGATGGGCACAGATACGCAGTATTTT. V is TRBV11-2 and J is TRBJ2-3; 9 positions agree with TRBD2. Germline loops: CDR1 SGHAT, CDR2 FQNNGV. V shed 1 base, J shed 1 base, and the junction held 12 bases outside the gene matches. The CDR3 length is 19 residues.

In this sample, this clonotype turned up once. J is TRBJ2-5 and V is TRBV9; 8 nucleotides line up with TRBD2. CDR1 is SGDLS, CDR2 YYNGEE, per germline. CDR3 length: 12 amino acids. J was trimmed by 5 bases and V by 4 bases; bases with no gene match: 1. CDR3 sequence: CASSPGGETQYF. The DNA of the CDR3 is TGTGCCAGCAGCCCGGGGGGGGAGACCCAGTACTTC.

CDR3 sequence: CASSRLDSRTDTQYF. The CDR3 DNA is TGTGCCAGCAGCCGCCTCGACAGCCGCACAGATACGCAGTATTTT. The rearrangement links TRBV16 to TRBJ2-3; TRBD1 is a possible D gene (5 bases). The CDR3 sequence is 15 residues long. Trimming left V 4 bases short and J 1 base short, with 12 bases between. Germline CDR1 reads KGHSY; CDR2 reads FQNENV.

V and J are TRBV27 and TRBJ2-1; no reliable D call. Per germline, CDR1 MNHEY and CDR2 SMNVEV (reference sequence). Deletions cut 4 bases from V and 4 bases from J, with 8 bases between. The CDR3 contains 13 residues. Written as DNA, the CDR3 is TGTGCCAGCAGTTCGGTCGGTTACAATGAGCAGTTCTTC. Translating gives CASSSVGYNEQFF.

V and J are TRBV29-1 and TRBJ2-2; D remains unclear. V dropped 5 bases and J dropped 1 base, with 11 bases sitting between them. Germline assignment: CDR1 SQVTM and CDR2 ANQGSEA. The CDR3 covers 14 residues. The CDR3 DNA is TGCAGCGTTTGCTGCCCAGGGAACACCGGGGAGCTGTTTTTT. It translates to CSVCCPGNTGELFF.

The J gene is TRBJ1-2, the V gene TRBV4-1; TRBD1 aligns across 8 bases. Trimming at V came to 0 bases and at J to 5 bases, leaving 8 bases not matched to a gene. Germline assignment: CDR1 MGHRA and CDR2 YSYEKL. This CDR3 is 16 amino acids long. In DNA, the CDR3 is TGCGCCAGCAGCCAAGACCCAGGGGGCGACATTTATGGCTACACCTTC. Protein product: CASSQDPGGDIYGYTF.

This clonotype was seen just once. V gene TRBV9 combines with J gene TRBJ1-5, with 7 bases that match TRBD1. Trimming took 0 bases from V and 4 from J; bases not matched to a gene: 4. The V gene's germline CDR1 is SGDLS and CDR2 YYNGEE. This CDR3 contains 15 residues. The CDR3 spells CASSVGTGKNQPQHF. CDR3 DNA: TGTGCCAGCAGCGTAGGGACAGGTAAAAATCAGCCCCAGCATTTT.

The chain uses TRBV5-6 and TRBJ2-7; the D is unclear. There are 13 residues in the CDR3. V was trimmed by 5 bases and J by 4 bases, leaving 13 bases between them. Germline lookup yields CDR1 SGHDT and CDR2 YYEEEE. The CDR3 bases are TGTGCCAGCAGTCCACGTGACCGATACGAGCAGTACTTC. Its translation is CASSPRDRYEQYF.

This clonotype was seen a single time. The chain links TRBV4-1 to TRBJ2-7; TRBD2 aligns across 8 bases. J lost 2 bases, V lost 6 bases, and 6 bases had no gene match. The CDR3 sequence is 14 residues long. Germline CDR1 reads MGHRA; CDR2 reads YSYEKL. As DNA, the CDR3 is TGCGCCAGCAGTGCCGGGGGGGGGCCCTACGAGCAGTACGTC. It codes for CASSAGGGPYEQYV.

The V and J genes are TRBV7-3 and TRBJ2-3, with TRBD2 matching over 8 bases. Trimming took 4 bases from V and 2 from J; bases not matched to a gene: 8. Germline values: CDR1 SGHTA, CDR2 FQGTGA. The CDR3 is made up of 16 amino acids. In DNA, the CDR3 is TGTGCCAGCAGCTCCCCTAAGACTAGCGTCACAGATACGCAGTATTTT. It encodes CASSSPKTSVTDTQYF.

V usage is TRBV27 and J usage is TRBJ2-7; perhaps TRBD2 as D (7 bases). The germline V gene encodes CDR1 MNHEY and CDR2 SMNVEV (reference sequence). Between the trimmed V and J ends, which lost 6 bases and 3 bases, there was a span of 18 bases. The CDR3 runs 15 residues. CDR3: CASSPRGGGLYEQYF. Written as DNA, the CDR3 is TGTGCCAGCAGCCCACGGGGAGGGGGACTCTACGAGCAGTACTTC.

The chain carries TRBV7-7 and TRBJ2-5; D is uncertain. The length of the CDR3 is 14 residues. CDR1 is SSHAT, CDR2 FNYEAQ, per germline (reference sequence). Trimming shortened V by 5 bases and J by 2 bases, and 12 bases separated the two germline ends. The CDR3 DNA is TGTGCCAGCAGCCCTGCGGCAGCGCAAGAGACCCAGTACTTC. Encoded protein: CASSPAAAQETQYF. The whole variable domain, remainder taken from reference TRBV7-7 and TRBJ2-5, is GAGVSQSPRYKVTKRGQDVTLRCDPISSHATLYWYQQALGQGPEFLTYFNYEAQPDKSGLPSDRFSAERPEGSISTLTIQRTEQRDSAMYRCASSPAAAQETQYFGPGTRLLVL.

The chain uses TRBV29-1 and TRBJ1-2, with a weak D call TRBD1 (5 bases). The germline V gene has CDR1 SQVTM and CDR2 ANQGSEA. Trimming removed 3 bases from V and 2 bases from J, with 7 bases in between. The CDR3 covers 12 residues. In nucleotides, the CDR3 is TGCAGCGTTGACAGGGAAAACTATGGCTACACCTTC. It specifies CSVDRENYGYTF.

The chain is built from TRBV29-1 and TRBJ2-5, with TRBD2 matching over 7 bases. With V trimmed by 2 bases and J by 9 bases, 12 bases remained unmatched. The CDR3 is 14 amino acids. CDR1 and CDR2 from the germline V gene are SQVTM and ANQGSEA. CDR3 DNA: TGCAGCGTTGAACCTCGGGTTGGACGGGGGGCCCAGTACTTC. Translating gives CSVEPRVGRGAQYF. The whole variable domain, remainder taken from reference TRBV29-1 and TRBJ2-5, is SAVISQKPSRDICQRGTSLTIQCQVDSQVTMMFWYRQQPGQSLTLIATANQGSEATYESGFVIDKFPISRPNLTFSTLTVSNMSPEDSSIYLCSVEPRVGRGAQYFGPGTRLLVL.

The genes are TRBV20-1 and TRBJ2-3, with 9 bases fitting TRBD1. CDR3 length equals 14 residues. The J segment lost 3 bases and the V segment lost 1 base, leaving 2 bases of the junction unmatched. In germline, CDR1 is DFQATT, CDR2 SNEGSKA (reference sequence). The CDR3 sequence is CSARGDRETDTQYF. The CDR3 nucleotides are TGCAGTGCTAGAGGGGACAGGGAAACAGATACGCAGTATTTT.

CDR3 loop: CASSLSRSDTQYF. In nucleotides, the CDR3 is TGTGCCAGCAGTCTATCACGTTCAGATACGCAGTATTTT. This chain links TRBV7-6 with TRBJ2-3; D unresolved. Germline V lookup: CDR1 SGHVS, CDR2 FNYEAQ. This CDR3 comprises 13 residues. Trimming took 6 bases from V and 4 from J, leaving 11 bases between them.

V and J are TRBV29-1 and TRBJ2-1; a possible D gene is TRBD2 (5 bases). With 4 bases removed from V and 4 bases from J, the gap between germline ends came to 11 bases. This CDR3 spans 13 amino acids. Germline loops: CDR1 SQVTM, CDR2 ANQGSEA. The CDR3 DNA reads TGCAGCGTTGGAGGGCGGAGGTACAATGAGCAGTTCTTC. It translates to CSVGGRRYNEQFF.

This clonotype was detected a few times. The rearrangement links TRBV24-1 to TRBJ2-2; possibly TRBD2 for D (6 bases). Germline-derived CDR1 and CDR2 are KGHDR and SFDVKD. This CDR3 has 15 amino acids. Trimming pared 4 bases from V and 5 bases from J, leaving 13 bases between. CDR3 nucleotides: TGTGCCACCAGTGACCGCTCAGGGAGGACCGGGGAGCTGTTTTTT. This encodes CATSDRSGRTGELFF.

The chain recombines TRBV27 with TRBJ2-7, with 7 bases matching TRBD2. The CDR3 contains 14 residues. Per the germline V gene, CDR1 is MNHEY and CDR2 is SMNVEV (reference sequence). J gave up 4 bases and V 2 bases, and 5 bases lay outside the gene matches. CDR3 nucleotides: TGTGCCAGCAGTTTAAGCGGGATTTGGTACGAGCAGTACTTC. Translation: CASSLSGIWYEQYF.

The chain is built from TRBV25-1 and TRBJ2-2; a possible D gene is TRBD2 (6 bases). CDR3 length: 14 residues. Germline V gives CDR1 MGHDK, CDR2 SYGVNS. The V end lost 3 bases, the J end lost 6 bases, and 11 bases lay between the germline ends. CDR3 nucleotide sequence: TGTGCCAGCAGTGAGGACTATTCGGCCGGGGAGCTGTTTTTT. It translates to CASSEDYSAGELFF. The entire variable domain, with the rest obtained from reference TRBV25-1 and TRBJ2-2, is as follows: EADIYQTPRYLVIGTGKKITLECSQTMGHDKMYWYQQDPGMELHLIHYSYGVNSTEKGDLSSESTVSRIRTEHFPLTLESARPSHTSQYLCASSEDYSAGELFFGEGSRLTVL.

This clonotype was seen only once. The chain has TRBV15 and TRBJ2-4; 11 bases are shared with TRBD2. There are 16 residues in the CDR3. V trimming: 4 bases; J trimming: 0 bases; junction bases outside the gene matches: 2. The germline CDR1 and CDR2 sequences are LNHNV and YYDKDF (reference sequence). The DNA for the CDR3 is TGTGCCACCAGCATACTAGCGGGAGCAGCCAAAAACATTCAGTACTTC. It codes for CATSILAGAAKNIQYF.

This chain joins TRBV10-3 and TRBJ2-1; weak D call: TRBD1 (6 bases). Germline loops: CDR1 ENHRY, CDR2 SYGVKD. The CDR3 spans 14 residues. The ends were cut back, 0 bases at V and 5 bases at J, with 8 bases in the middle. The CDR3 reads CAISESRQDNEQFF. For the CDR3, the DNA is TGTGCCATCAGTGAGTCTAGACAGGACAATGAGCAGTTCTTC.

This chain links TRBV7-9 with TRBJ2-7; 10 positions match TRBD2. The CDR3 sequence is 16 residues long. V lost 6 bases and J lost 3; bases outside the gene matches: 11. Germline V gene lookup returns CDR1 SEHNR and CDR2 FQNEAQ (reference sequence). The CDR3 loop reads CASSPHTSGVIYEQYF. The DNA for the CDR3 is TGTGCCAGCAGTCCCCATACTAGCGGGGTTATCTACGAGCAGTACTTC.

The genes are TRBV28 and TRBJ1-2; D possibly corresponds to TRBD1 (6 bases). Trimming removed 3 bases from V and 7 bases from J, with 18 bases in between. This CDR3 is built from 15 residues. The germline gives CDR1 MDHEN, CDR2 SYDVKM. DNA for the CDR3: TGTGCCAGCAGTTTGACTTCCAGGGGTTCCGCTGGCTACACCTTC. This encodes CASSLTSRGSAGYTF.

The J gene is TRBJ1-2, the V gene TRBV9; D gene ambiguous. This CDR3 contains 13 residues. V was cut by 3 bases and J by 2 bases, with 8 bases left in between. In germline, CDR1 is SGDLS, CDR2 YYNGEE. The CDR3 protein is CASSGQENYGYTF. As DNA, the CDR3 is TGTGCCAGCAGCGGGCAGGAAAACTATGGCTACACCTTC.

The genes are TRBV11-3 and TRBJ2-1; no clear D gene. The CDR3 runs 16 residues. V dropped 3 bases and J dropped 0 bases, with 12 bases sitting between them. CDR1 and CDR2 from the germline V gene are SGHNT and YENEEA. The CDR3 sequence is CASSFLIIHSYNEQFF. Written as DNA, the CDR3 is TGTGCCAGCAGCTTCCTGATTATCCACTCCTACAATGAGCAGTTCTTC. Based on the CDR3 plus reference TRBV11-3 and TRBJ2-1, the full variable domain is EAGVVQSPRYKIIEKKQPVAFWCNPISGHNTLYWYLQNLGQGPELLIRYENEEAVDDSQLPKDRFSAERLKGVDSTLKIQPAELGDSAVYLCASSFLIIHSYNEQFFGPGTRLTVL.

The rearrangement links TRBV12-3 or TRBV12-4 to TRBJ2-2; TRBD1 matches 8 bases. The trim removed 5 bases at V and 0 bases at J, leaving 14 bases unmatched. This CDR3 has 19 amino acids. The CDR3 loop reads CASSVFGGRDRPNTGELFF. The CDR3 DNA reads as TGTGCCAGCAGTGTTTTCGGGGGCCGGGACAGGCCGAACACCGGGGAGCTGTTTTTT.

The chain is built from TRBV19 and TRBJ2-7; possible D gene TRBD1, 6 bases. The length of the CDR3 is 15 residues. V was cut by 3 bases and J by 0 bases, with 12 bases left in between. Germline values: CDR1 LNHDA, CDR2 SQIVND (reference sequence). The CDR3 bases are TGTGCCAGTAGTATCCACAGGGAACTCTCCTACGAGCAGTACTTC. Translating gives CASSIHRELSYEQYF.